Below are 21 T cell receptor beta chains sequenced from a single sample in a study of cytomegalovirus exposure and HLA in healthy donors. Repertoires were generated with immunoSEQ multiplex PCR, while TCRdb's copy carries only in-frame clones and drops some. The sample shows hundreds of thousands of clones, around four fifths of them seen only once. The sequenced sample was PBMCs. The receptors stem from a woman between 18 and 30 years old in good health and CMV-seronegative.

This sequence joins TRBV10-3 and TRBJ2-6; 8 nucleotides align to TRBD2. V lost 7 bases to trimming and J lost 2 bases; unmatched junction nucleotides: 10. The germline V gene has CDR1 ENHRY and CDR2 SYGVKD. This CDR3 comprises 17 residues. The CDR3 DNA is TGTGCCATCACCGCTAAAGCGGGAGTAGCTGGGGCCAACGTCCTGACTTTC. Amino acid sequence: CAITAKAGVAGANVLTF.

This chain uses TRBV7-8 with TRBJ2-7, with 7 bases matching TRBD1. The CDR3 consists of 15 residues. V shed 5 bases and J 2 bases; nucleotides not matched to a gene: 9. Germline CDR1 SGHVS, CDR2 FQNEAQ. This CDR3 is CASSRTGVGTYEQYF. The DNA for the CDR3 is TGTGCCAGCAGCCGTACAGGGGTCGGAACCTACGAGCAGTACTTC.

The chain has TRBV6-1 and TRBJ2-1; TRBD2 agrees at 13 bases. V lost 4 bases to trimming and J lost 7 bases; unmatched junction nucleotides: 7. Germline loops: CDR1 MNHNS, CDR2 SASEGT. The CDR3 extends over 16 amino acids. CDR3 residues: CASSGRTSGSWNEQFF. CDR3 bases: TGTGCCAGCAGTGGACGGACTAGCGGGAGTTGGAATGAGCAGTTCTTC.

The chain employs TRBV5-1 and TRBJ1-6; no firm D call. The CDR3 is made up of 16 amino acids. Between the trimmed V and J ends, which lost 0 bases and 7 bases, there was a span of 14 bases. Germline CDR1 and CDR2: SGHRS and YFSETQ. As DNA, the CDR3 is TGCGCCAGCAGCTTGGGAGTCAACCCCCGAAATTCACCCCTCCACTTT. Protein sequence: CASSLGVNPRNSPLHF.

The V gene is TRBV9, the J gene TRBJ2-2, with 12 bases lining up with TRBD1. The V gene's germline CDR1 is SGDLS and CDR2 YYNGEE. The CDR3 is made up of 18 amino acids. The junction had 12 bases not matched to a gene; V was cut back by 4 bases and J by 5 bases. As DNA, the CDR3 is TGTGCCAGCAGCCCAACCCTAGGGACAGGGGGCGGGACCGGGGAGCTGTTTTTT. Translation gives CASSPTLGTGGGTGELFF.

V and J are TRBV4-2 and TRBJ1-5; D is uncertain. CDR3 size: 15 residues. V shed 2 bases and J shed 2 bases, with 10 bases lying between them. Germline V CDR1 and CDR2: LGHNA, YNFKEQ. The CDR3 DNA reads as TGTGCCAGCAGCCAAAATTACGGTGGCAATCAGCCCCAGCATTTT. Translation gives CASSQNYGGNQPQHF.

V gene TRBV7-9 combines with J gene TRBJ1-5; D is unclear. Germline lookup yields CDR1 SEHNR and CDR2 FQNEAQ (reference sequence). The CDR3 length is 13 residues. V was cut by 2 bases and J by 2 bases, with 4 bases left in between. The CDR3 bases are TGTGCCAGCAGCTTAAGGGGCAATCAGCCCCAGCATTTT. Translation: CASSLRGNQPQHF.

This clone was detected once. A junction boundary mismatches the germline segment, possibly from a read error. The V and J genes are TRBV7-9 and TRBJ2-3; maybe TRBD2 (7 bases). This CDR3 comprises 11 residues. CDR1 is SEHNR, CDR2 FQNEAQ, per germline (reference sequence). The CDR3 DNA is TGTGCCAGCAGCTTACGGGGGGCGGGAATCTTT. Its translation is CASSLRGAGIF.

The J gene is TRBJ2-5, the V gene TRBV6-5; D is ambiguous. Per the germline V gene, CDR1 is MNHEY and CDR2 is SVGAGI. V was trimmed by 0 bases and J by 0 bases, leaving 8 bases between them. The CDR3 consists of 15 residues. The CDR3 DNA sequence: TGTGCCAGCAGTTACTCGGCAGGACACCAAGAGACCCAGTACTTC. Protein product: CASSYSAGHQETQYF.

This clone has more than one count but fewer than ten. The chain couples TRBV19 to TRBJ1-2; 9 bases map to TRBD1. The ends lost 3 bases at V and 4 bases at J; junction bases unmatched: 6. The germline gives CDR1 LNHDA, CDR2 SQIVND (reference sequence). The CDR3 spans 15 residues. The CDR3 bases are TGTGCCAGTAGTATTTCCACAGGGGGCCTCTATGGCTACACCTTC. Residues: CASSISTGGLYGYTF.

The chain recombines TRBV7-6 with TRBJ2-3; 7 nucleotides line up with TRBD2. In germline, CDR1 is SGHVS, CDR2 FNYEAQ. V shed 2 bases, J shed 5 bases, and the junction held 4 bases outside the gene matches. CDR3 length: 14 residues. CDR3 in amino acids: CASSLLAVQDTQYF. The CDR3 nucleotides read TGTGCCAGCAGCTTACTAGCGGTACAAGATACGCAGTATTTT. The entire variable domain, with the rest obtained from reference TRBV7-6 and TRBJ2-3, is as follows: GAGVSQSPRYKVTKRGQDVALRCDPISGHVSLYWYRQALGQGPEFLTYFNYEAQQDKSGLPNDRFSAERPEGSISTLTIQRTEQRDSAMYRCASSLLAVQDTQYFGPGTRLTVL.

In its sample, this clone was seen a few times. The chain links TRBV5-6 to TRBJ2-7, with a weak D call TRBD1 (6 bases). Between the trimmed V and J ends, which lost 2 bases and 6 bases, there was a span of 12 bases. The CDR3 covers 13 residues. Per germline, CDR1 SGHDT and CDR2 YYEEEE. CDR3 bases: TGTGCCAGCAGCTTATGGGGGCAGGGCGAGCAGTACTTC. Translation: CASSLWGQGEQYF.

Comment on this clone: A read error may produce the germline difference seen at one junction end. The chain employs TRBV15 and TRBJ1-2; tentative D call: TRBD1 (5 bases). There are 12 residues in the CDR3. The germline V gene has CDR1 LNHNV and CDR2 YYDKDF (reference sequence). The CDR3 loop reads CATSRDFRDALF. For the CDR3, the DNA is TGTGCCACCAGCAGAGATTTCCGGGACGCTCTATTC.

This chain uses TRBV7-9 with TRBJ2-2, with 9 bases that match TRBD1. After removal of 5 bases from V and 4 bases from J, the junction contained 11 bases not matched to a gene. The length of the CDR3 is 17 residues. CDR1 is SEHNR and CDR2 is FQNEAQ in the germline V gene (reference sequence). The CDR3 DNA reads TGTGCCAGCAGCCGGAAAAGGACAGGGGTAATCACCGGGGAGCTGTTTTTT. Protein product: CASSRKRTGVITGELFF.

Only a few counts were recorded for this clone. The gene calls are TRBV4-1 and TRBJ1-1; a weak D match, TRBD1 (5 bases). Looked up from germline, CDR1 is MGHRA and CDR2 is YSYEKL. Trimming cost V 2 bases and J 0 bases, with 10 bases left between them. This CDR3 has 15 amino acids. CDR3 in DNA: TGCGCCAGCAGCCAATTAGGGACGGTGAACACTGAAGCTTTCTTT. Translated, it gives CASSQLGTVNTEAFF.

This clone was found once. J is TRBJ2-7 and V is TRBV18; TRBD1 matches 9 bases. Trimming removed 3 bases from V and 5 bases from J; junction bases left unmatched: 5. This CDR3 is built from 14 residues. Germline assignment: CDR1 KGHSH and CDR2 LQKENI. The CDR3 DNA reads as TGTGCCAGCTCACCGCTACAGGGGGCTGACGAGCAGTACTTC. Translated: CASSPLQGADEQYF.

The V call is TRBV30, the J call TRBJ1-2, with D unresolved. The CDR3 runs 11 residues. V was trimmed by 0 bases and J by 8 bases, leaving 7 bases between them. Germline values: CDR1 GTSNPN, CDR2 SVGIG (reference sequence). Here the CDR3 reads CAWSVHQGYTF. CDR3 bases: TGTGCCTGGAGTGTACATCAGGGCTACACCTTC.

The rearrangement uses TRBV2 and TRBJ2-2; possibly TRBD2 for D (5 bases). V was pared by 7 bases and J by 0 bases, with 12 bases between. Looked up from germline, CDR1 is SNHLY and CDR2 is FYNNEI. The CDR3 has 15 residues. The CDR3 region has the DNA TGTGCCAGCATACCCGAGGGTCCGAACACCGGGGAGCTGTTTTTT. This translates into CASIPEGPNTGELFF.

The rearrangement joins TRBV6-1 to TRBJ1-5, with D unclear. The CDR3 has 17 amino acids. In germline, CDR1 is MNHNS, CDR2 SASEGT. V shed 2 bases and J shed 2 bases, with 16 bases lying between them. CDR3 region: CASSEMPERRRNQPQHF. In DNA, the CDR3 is TGTGCCAGCAGTGAAATGCCAGAGAGACGGCGCAATCAGCCCCAGCATTTT.

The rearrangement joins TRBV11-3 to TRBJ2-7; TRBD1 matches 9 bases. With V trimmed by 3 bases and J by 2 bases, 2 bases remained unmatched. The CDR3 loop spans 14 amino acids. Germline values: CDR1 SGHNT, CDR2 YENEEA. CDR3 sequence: CASSLGTGTYEQYF. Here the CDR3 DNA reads TGTGCCAGCAGCTTGGGGACAGGGACCTACGAGCAGTACTTC.

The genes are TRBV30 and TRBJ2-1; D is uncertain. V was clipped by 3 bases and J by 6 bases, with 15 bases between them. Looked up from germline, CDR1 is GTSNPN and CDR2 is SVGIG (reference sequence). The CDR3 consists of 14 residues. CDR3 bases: TGTGCCTGGAGAAAGGACCCCCCGGTCAATGAGCAGTTCTTC. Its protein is CAWRKDPPVNEQFF.